The 10 T cell receptor beta chains in this list originate from one sample, sequenced in a study of cytomegalovirus exposure and HLA in healthy donors. Produced via immunoSEQ multiplex PCR; TCRdb's table is partial and in-frame only. The sample lists 55,000 to 75,000 clones, approximately 96% occurring once. Sequencing was done on a sample of PBMCs. These receptors were taken from a man aged 18 to 35 in good health and CMV-seropositive.

The V call is TRBV6-5, the J call TRBJ2-1; 9 bases are a match to TRBD2. There are 15 residues in the CDR3. The junction had 8 bases not matched to a gene; V was cut back by 7 bases and J by 4 bases. The germline CDR1 and CDR2 sequences are MNHEY and SVGAGI. CDR3 DNA: TGTGCCAGCACCGGGGCGGGAGGGCCATACAATGAGCAGTTCTTC. Encoded protein: CASTGAGGPYNEQFF.

The chain has TRBV19 and TRBJ2-7; 9 nucleotides agree with TRBD2. This CDR3 contains 15 residues. The germline V gene encodes CDR1 LNHDA and CDR2 SQIVND (reference sequence). J gave up 6 bases and V 3 bases, and 9 bases lay outside the gene matches. The CDR3 nucleotides read TGTGCCAGTAGTATCGGGGCTAGCGGGATAAGCGAGCAGTACTTC. This translates into CASSIGASGISEQYF.

The chain links TRBV4-1 to TRBJ2-5, with a tentative D call TRBD1 (6 bases). V lost 4 bases to trimming and J lost 4 bases, with 10 bases between them. CDR3 size: 13 residues. CDR1 and CDR2 from the germline V gene are MGHRA and YSYEKL. The CDR3 sequence is CASSLTGLETQYF. For the CDR3, the DNA is TGCGCCAGCAGCCTCACAGGGTTAGAGACCCAGTACTTC.

The chain combines TRBV6-6 with TRBJ1-2, with D unresolved. V lost 7 bases and J lost 4, with 10 bases in between. CDR1 is MNHNY and CDR2 is SVGAGI in the germline V gene (reference sequence). The CDR3 spans 12 residues. The CDR3: CASTSLGYGYTF. The CDR3 coding sequence is TGTGCCAGCACCTCCCTAGGCTATGGCTACACCTTC.

The CDR3 DNA is TGTGCCAGCAGCGATCGAGGCCCCCTCCACGAGCAGTACTTC. This codes for CASSDRGPLHEQYF. The chain employs TRBV6-1 and TRBJ2-7; D gene uncertain. The CDR3 covers 14 residues. V gave up 6 bases and J gave up 5 bases, with 17 bases separating them. Germline V lookup: CDR1 MNHNS, CDR2 SASEGT.

The chain combines TRBV2 with TRBJ1-3; tentative D call: TRBD1 (5 bases). Trimming removed 7 bases from V and 4 bases from J, with 11 bases in between. Germline V CDR1 and CDR2: SNHLY, FYNNEI. This CDR3 region has 13 residues. The CDR3 coding sequence is TGTGCCAGCACCTTAGCAGGGGGAAACACCATATATTTT. This sequence encodes CASTLAGGNTIYF. Supplemented by reference TRBV2 and TRBJ1-3, the full variable domain reads EPEVTQTPSHQVTQMGQEVILRCVPISNHLYFYWYRQILGQKVEFLVSFYNNEISEKSEIFDDQFSVERPDGSNFTLKIRSTKLEDSAMYFCASTLAGGNTIYFGEGSWLTVV.

This chain links TRBV6-1 with TRBJ2-7, with 9 nucleotides matching TRBD1. V trimming: 1 base; J trimming: 6 bases; junction bases outside the gene matches: 7. Germline values: CDR1 MNHNS, CDR2 SASEGT. The CDR3 is 15 residues long. The CDR3 sequence: CASSEGPDRGSEQYF. The CDR3 bases are TGTGCCAGCAGTGAAGGGCCGGACAGGGGCTCCGAGCAGTACTTC.

This clone appeared a single time. The chain links TRBV2 to TRBJ1-1, with 12 bases aligning to TRBD1. CDR1 and CDR2 (germline): SNHLY, FYNNEI. The CDR3 has 15 residues. V gave up 8 bases and J gave up 3 bases; unmatched junction bases: 7. CDR3 amino acids: CASCGTGGLDTEAFF. Written as DNA, the CDR3 is TGTGCCAGCTGCGGGACAGGGGGCTTAGACACTGAAGCTTTCTTT. Full variable domain (missing parts from reference TRBV2 and TRBJ1-1): EPEVTQTPSHQVTQMGQEVILRCVPISNHLYFYWYRQILGQKVEFLVSFYNNEISEKSEIFDDQFSVERPDGSNFTLKIRSTKLEDSAMYFCASCGTGGLDTEAFFGQGTRLTVV.

The gene calls are TRBV7-3 and TRBJ1-1; D gene ambiguous. CDR3 length: 15 residues. Germline-derived CDR1 and CDR2 are SGHTA and FQGTGA. Deletions cut 0 bases from V and 3 bases from J, with 11 bases between. CDR3 region: CASSLTSSRHTEAFF. The CDR3 DNA reads as TGTGCCAGCAGCTTAACGTCTTCGCGGCACACTGAAGCTTTCTTT.

The rearrangement uses TRBV4-1 and TRBJ1-4; D is possibly TRBD1 (6 bases). V lost 0 bases, J lost 8 bases, and 16 bases lay in between. Germline CDR1 and CDR2: MGHRA and YSYEKL. This CDR3 comprises 16 residues. Here the CDR3 DNA reads TGCGCCAGCAGCCAAGAGGGAGCCAGGGGTTGGGAAAAACTGTTTTTT. This translates into CASSQEGARGWEKLFF.